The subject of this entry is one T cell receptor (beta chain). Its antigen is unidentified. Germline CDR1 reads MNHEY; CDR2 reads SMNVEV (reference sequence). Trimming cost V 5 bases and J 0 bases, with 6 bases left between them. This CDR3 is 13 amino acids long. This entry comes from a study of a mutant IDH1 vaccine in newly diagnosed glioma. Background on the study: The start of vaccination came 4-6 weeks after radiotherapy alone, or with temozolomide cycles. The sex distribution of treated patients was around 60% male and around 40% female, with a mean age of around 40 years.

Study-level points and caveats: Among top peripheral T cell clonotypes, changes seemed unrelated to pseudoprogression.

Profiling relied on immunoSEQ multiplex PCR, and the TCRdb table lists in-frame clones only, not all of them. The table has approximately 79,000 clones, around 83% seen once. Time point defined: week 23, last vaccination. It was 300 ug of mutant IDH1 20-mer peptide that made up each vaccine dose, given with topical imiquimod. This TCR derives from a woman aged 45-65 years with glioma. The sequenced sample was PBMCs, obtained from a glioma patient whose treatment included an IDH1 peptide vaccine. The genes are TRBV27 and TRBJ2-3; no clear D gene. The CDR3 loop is CASSPASTDTQYF. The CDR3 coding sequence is TGTGCCAGCAGTCCCGCGAGCACAGATACGCAGTATTTT.